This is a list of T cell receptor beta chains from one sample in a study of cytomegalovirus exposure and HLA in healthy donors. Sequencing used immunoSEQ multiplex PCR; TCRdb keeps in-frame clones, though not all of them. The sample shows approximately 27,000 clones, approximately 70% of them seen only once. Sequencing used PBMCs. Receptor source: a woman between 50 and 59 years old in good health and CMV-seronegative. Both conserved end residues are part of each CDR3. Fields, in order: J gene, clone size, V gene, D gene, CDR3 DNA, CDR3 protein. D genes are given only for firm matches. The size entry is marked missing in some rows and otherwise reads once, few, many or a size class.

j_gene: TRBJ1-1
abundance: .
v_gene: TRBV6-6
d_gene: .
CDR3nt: TGTGCCAGCAGGCCACAGGGATTGGACACTGAAGCTTTCTTT
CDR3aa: CASRPQGLDTEAFF

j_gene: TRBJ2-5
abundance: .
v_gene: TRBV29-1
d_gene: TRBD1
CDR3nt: TGCAGCGTTGACGGGCGGGACAGGGATAGGACCCAGTACTTC
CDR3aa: CSVDGRDRDRTQYF

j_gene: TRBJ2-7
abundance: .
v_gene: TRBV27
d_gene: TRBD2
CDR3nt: TGTGCCAGCAGTGTCCGATCTAGCGGGTCGACCTACGAGCAGTACTTC
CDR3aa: CASSVRSSGSTYEQYF

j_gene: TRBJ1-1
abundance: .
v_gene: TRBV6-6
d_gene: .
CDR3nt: TGTGCCAGCAGTCCAGTACAGGAGATGAACACTGAAGCTTTCTTT
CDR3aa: CASSPVQEMNTEAFF

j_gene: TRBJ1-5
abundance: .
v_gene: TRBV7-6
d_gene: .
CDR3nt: TGTGCCAGCAGCGCCGGCGGGGGTCACGAGCCCCAGCATTTT
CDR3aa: CASSAGGGHEPQHF

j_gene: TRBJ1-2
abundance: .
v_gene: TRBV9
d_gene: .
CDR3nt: TGTGCCAGCAGCGTCCTCTCCGAGCCGCGGAGGGGCTACACCTTC
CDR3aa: CASSVLSEPRRGYTF

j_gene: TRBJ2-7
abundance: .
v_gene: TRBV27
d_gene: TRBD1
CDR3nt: TGTGCCAGCAGTTTGAGGGGGCTTTCCTACGAGCAGTACTTC
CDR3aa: CASSLRGLSYEQYF

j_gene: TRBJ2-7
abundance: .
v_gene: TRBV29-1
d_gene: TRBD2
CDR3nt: TGCAGCGTTGGGACTAGCGGATCCTACGAGCAGTACTTC
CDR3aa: CSVGTSGSYEQYF

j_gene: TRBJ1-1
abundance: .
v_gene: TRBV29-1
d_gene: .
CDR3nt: TGCAGCGCTAGACCCGGGGGCACTGAAGCTTTCTTT
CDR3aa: CSARPGGTEAFF

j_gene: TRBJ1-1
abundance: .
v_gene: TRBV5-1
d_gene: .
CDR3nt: TGCGCCAGCGCTAGGTGGGGAGTGACTGAAGCTTTCTTT
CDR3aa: CASARWGVTEAFF

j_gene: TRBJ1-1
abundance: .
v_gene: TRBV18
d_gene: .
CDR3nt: TGTGCCAGCTCACCACAATATACAGGGAATACTGAAGCTTTCTTT
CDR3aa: CASSPQYTGNTEAFF

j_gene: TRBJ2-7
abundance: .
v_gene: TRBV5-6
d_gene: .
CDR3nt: TGTGCCAGCAGCCCAACAGGTTCCTACGAGCAGTACTTC
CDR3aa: CASSPTGSYEQYF

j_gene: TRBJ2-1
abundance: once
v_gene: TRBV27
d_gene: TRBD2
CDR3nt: TGTGCCAGCCTTCTAGCGGGAGAAGGCTACAATGAGCAGTTCTTC
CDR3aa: CASLLAGEGYNEQFF

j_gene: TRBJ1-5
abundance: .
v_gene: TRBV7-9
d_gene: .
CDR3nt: TGTGCCAGCAGCTTTGAGGGGGAGCAGCCCCAGCATTTT
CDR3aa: CASSFEGEQPQHF

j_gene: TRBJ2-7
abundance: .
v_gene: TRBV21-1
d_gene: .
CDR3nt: TGTGCCAGCAGCAAAGCTACAGAAGTCACCTACGAGCAGTACTTC
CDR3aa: CASSKATEVTYEQYF

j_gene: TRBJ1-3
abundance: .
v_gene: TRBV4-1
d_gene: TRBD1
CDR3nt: TGCGCCAGCAGTCAAGGGACAGGGTCTAGCTCTGGAAACACCATATATTTT
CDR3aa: CASSQGTGSSSGNTIYF

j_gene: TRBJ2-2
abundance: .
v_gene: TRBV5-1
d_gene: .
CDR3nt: TGCGCCAGCAGCTTGGCTAGGGGGAACACCGGGGAGCTGTTTTTT
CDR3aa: CASSLARGNTGELFF

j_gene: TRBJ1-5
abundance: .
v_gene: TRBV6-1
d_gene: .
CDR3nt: TGTGCCAGCAAAGTGACAGAAAGCCAGCATTTT
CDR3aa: CASKVTESQHF

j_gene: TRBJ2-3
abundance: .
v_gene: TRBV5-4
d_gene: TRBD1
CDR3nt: TGTGCCAGCAGCCGGGACAGGAGCACAGATACGCAGTATTTT
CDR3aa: CASSRDRSTDTQYF